This T cell receptor beta chain was documented in a study of T cell changes during pregnancy in multiple sclerosis. The CDR3 runs 14 residues. Using immunoSEQ multiplex PCR, the repertoire was profiled, and TCRdb retains in-frame clones only, with some absent. Counted here are about 75,000 clones, 94% occurring once; the ten biggest clones make up 0.12% to 0.15%. The chain joins TRBV12-2 to TRBJ1-1. TRBV12-2 is a pseudogene segment. The clonotype comes from a female donor with multiple sclerosis, enrolled in a pregnancy study. Source: CD4+ T cells from peripheral blood mononuclear cells, taken after pregnancy. The CDR3 spells CASRLGGRGSEAFF. DNA for the CDR3: TGTGCAAGTCGCTTGGGGGGGAGGGGGTCTGAAGCTTTCTTT.